This T cell receptor beta chain came from a study of blood T cells in healthy people across ages. The germline V gene encodes CDR1 SQVTM and CDR2 ANQGSEA. The length of the CDR3 is 13 residues. V lost 4 bases, J lost 1 base, and 10 bases lay in between. It was with a sample-barcoded 5' primer and a J-beta primer mix that a second PCR of about 6 to 12 cycles was run. TCRdb ran MiXCR on the 5' RACE reads and lists one entry per CDR3 protein. The table has around 700,000 distinct CDR3 sequences, 25% seen once. These same records also appear under a second study, on T cells of mothers and their children.

This chain uses TRBV29-1 with TRBJ2-5, with a weak D call TRBD2 (5 bases). The source of this sequence is a boy younger than 18 in good health. Specimen: blood. The CDR3 DNA follows: TGCAGCGTTGGGAGACTAATCCAAGAGACCCAGTACTTC. This codes for CSVGRLIQETQYF.